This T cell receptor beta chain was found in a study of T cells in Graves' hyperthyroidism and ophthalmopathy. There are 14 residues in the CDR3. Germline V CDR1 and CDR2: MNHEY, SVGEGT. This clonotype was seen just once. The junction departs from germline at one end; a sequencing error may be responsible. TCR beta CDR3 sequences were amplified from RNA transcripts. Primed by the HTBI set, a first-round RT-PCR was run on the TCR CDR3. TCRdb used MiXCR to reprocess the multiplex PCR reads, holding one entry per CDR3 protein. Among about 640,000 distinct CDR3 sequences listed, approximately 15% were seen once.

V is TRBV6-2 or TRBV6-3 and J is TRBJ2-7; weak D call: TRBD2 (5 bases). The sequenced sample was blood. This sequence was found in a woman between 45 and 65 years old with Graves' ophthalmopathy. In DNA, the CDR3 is TGTGTCAGCACTCTCCCTCTGGGAGACTACGAGCAGTACTTC. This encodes CVSTLPLGDYEQYF.